Listed here is a single T cell receptor (beta chain). This specimen belongs to a study of human T cells and chemical hapten exposure. Time point of the sample: pre-sensitization, week 0. Described treatment: therapeutic diphenylcyclopropenone sensitization with weekly scalp DPC. CDR1 is MNHEY and CDR2 is SVGAGI in the germline V gene. With 5 bases removed from V and 1 base from J, the gap between germline ends came to 12 bases. This CDR3 is built from 15 residues. TCRdb recomputed calls from the RACE reads with MiXCR, one row per CDR3 protein. The sample holds about 180,000 distinct CDR3 sequences; around 30% are singletons and the top ten take just under 3%.

This specimen consisted of whole blood, obtained in connection with sensitization to the hapten diphenylcyclopropenone (DPC). This clonotype was sampled from a woman aged 25 to 39 with alopecia areata. Some clones in this sample may be carry-over from other donors' samples. The chain employs TRBV6-5 and TRBJ1-5, with D hard to call. CDR3 protein: CASSADTGSNQPQHF. CDR3 nucleotide sequence: TGTGCCAGCAGTGCCGATACCGGGAGCAATCAGCCCCAGCATTTT.